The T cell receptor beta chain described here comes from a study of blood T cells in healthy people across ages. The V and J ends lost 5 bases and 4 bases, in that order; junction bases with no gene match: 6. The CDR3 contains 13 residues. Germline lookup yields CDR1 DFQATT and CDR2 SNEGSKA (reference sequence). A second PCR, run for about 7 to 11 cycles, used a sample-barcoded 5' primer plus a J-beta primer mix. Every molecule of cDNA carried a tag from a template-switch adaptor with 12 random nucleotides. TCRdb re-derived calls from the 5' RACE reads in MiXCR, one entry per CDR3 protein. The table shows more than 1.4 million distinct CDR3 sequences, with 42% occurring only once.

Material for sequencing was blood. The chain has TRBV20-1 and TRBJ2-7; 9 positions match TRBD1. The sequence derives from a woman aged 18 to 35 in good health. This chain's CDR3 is CSAPTDRGYEQYF. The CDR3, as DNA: TGCAGTGCTCCAACGGACAGGGGTTACGAGCAGTACTTC.